One T cell receptor beta chain is described in this entry. Antigen specificity is unknown. The CDR3 end is not reached by the read, which stops 3 residues before it; the germline J gene fills it in. Genomic DNA, averaging roughly 1,200 ng per sample, yielded TCR beta CDR3 via immunoSEQ. Profiled with immunoSEQ multiplex PCR; TCRdb holds only in-frame clones, not every one. The sample data list under 20,000 clones. J was trimmed by 0 bases and V by 8 bases; bases with no gene match: 4. Per germline, CDR1 LNHDA and CDR2 SQIVND (reference sequence). This CDR3 is built from 14 residues. The sample comes from a study of T cells in women clearing cervical HPV infection. Study details: Cases: HPV16-related CIN3 or worse on histology, a couple of invasive cancers. Controls gave blood once infection was undetectable; cases at lesion identification. Points from the study as a whole: It is unknown whether associations predate infection; no effector/memory or HPV-specific sorting.

The chain employs TRBV19 and TRBJ2-7, with TRBD2 matching over 10 bases. This TCR derives from a woman between 18 and 70 years old with a cervical HPV16 infection that either progressed to CIN3+ or cleared (not recorded which). The sample taken for sequencing was blood buffy coat. The covered CDR3 bases are TGTGCCAGTGAGGCTAGCGGGAGCTCCTACGAG. It is translated as CASEASGSSYE. The whole CDR3 region reads CASEASGSSYEQYF.